One sample yielded the 2 T cell receptor beta chains listed below, sequenced in a study of cytomegalovirus exposure and HLA in healthy donors. The study ran its PCR with 60 Vbeta and 13 Jbeta primers. Produced via immunoSEQ multiplex PCR; TCRdb's table is partial and in-frame only. The sample includes about 140,000 clones, approximately 82% of them seen just once. Input material: PBMCs. Source of these receptors: a woman aged 60-70 years in good health and CMV-seropositive.

This clone was recorded a few times. The gene calls are TRBV6-5 and TRBJ1-5; possible D gene TRBD1, 6 bases. Germline CDR1 is MNHEY and CDR2 is SVGAGI. This CDR3 has 14 amino acids. V was shortened by 5 bases and J by 2 bases, with 10 bases between the two germline ends. This chain's CDR3 is CASSKGQRNQPQHF. The CDR3 DNA is TGTGCCAGCAGTAAGGGACAACGCAATCAGCCCCAGCATTTT.

This sequence joins TRBV30 and TRBJ1-4; 7 bases are shared with TRBD1. V lost 3 bases, J lost 5 bases, and 9 bases stayed unmatched. The length of the CDR3 is 15 residues. Per germline, CDR1 GTSNPN and CDR2 SVGIG (reference sequence). CDR3 bases: TGTGCCTGGAGGGACAGGCTTAGGTTCAATGAAAAACTGTTTTTT. Translated, it gives CAWRDRLRFNEKLFF.